Listed here are 26 T cell receptor beta chains from one sample, sequenced in a study of T cells in localized non-small cell lung cancer (dated by TCRdb to the early 2020s). Receptor libraries were prepared by the immunoSEQ multiplex PCR assay. TCRdb's version of the immuneACCESS table is confined to in-frame rearrangements and falls short of the full clone set. An unresolved V gene accounts for under half of the shortfall where checked; the remainder is of unknown origin. For this sample the table gives 70,000 or so clones, of which 65% to 85% were detected only once. 1.3% of the sample is held by the ten biggest clonotypes. Sequences were derived from peripheral blood, sampled before any cancer treatment. The receptors were gathered from a female donor aged 60 or older with stage I lung adenocarcinoma.

This clone was seen a handful of times. The chain's CDR3 is CASSHGGGRGLNEQFF. In DNA, the CDR3 is TGTGCCAGCAGTCATGGAGGCGGCAGGGGATTAAATGAGCAGTTCTTC. V usage is TRBV5-6 and J usage is TRBJ2-1, with D possibly TRBD1 on 6 matching bases. This CDR3 comprises 16 residues. The germline V gene encodes CDR1 SGHDT and CDR2 YYEEEE. The germline V and J ends were trimmed by 5 bases and 7 bases, with 22 bases remaining between them.

V gene TRBV5-1 combines with J gene TRBJ2-3; TRBD2 matches at 11 bases. The V gene's germline CDR1 is SGHRS and CDR2 YFSETQ. This CDR3 has 17 amino acids. The ends lost 5 bases at V and 0 bases at J; junction bases unmatched: 8. The chain's CDR3 is CASRALAGGPSTDTQYF. The CDR3 DNA follows: TGCGCCAGCAGAGCCCTAGCGGGGGGCCCTAGCACAGATACGCAGTATTTT.

A note on this clone: Germline is not matched at one junction end, which may reflect a read error. The chain uses TRBV19 and TRBJ2-2; D remains ambiguous. From germline, CDR1 is LNHDA and CDR2 SQIVND (reference sequence). The CDR3 contains 13 residues. CDR3 DNA sequence: TGTGCCAGTAGTATAAGGAACTCCGGGGAGCTGTTTTTT. It codes for CASSIRNSGELFF.

The CDR3 DNA is TGCGCCAGCAGCCCCACGACTAGCGGGGCCGTCACCGGGGAGCTGTTTTTT. Protein sequence: CASSPTTSGAVTGELFF. V gene TRBV5-1 combines with J gene TRBJ2-2; 11 bases fit TRBD2. The CDR3 runs 17 residues. Germline assignment: CDR1 SGHRS and CDR2 YFSETQ. V lost 4 bases, J lost 4 bases, and 9 bases stayed unmatched. The complete variable domain, with remaining parts taken from reference TRBV5-1 and TRBJ2-2, reads KAGVTQTPRYLIKTRGQQVTLSCSPISGHRSVSWYQQTPGQGLQFLFEYFSETQRNKGNFPGRFSGRQFSNSRSEMNVSTLELGDSALYLCASSPTTSGAVTGELFFGEGSRLTVL.

This sequence joins TRBV2 and TRBJ1-2; D ambiguous. The CDR3 loop spans 15 amino acids. Trimming cost V 1 base and J 4 bases, with 13 bases left between them. The germline V gene encodes CDR1 SNHLY and CDR2 FYNNEI. Here the CDR3 reads CASSEDYAQFYGYTF. The DNA for the CDR3 is TGTGCCAGCAGTGAAGATTATGCCCAATTCTATGGCTACACCTTC.

The V call is TRBV27, the J call TRBJ1-5; 7 bases agree with TRBD1. Germline loops: CDR1 MNHEY, CDR2 SMNVEV (reference sequence). The V gene end was trimmed by 8 bases and the J gene end by 5 bases; junction bases not matched to a gene: 3. The CDR3 contains 12 residues. CDR3 DNA: TGTGCCAGCGGTACAGGGGATCAGCCCCAGCATTTT. The encoded protein is CASGTGDQPQHF.

This clone has only one observation. The V and J genes are TRBV2 and TRBJ1-4, with no clear D. Germline V lookup: CDR1 SNHLY, CDR2 FYNNEI. CDR3 length: 12 amino acids. V lost 6 bases and J 15 bases, leaving 17 bases between the germline ends. The CDR3 reads CASRQPGQQMFF. In nucleotides, the CDR3 is TGTGCCAGCAGACAGCCGGGCCAGCAGATGTTTTTT.

V gene TRBV6-1 combines with J gene TRBJ2-7, with 8 bases lining up with TRBD2. The V segment lost 5 bases and the J segment 4 bases; nucleotides outside the gene matches: 7. The germline CDR1 and CDR2 sequences are MNHNS and SASEGT. The CDR3 loop spans 14 amino acids. CDR3 sequence (DNA): TGTGCCAGCAGTATAGCGGGGACCTTTTACGAGCAGTACTTC. Translation gives CASSIAGTFYEQYF.

Here the CDR3 DNA reads TGTGCTAGTGGTTCGTTGGGACAGTCCGGCCATGAGCAGTTCTTC. This codes for CASGSLGQSGHEQFF. The chain combines TRBV12-5 with TRBJ2-1, with TRBD1 identical over 7 bases. Germline lookup yields CDR1 LGHNT and CDR2 FRNRAP. J gave up 8 bases and V 4 bases, and 11 bases lay outside the gene matches. This CDR3 is 15 amino acids long. Complete variable domain (other parts from reference TRBV12-5 and TRBJ2-1): DARVTQTPRHKVTEMGQEVTMRCQPILGHNTVFWYRQTMMQGLELLAYFRNRAPLDDSGMPKDRFSAEMPDATLATLKIQPSEPRDSAVYFCASGSLGQSGHEQFFGPGTRLTVL.

This clone appeared once. V is TRBV14 and J is TRBJ1-2, with D maybe TRBD1 (5 bases). Germline CDR1 and CDR2: SGHDN and FVKESK. This CDR3 region has 15 residues. The V end was cut by 4 bases, the J end by 3 bases, with 15 bases between. This chain's CDR3 is CASSPQVRADYGYTF. In DNA, the CDR3 is TGTGCCAGCAGCCCGCAGGTCAGGGCGGACTATGGCTACACCTTC.

This chain connects TRBV9 to TRBJ2-5, with D perhaps matching TRBD1 or TRBD2 (5 bases each). CDR3 size: 14 residues. Looked up from germline, CDR1 is SGDLS and CDR2 is YYNGEE. The V and J ends lost 4 bases and 3 bases respectively, with 13 bases between them. The CDR3: CASSLGGEEETQYF. The CDR3 bases are TGTGCCAGCAGCCTTGGGGGAGAGGAAGAGACCCAGTACTTC.

The chain links TRBV5-1 to TRBJ2-7; 9 bases match TRBD2. Per the germline V gene, CDR1 is SGHRS and CDR2 is YFSETQ. V dropped 0 bases and J dropped 2; count of bases not matched to a gene: 6. The CDR3 is 16 amino acids. The chain's CDR3 is CASSLGSGGQTYEQYF. The DNA of the CDR3 is TGCGCCAGCAGCTTGGGGAGCGGGGGGCAAACCTACGAGCAGTACTTC.

This sequence joins TRBV19 and TRBJ2-7; D unclear. This CDR3 is 13 amino acids long. From germline, CDR1 is LNHDA and CDR2 SQIVND (reference sequence). Between the trimmed V and J ends, which lost 5 bases and 2 bases, there was a span of 10 bases. CDR3 nucleotides: TGTGCCAGTAGTCTCGCCCTCACCTACGAGCAGTACTTC. Translating it yields CASSLALTYEQYF.

This clone was seen once. V gene TRBV4-2 combines with J gene TRBJ2-4; D not certain. CDR1 LGHNA and CDR2 YNFKEQ come from the germline V gene. The CDR3 covers 19 residues. Between the trimmed V and J ends, which lost 0 bases and 0 bases, there was a span of 18 bases. Here the CDR3 reads CASSQDPRNEPLAKNIQYF. For the CDR3, the DNA is TGTGCCAGCAGCCAAGATCCCAGGAACGAGCCCTTAGCCAAAAACATTCAGTACTTC.

The chain has TRBV6-6 and TRBJ1-1; 7 bases match TRBD1. Germline lookup yields CDR1 MNHNY and CDR2 SVGAGI (reference sequence). J was trimmed by 2 bases and V by 6 bases; bases with no gene match: 12. The CDR3 has 16 amino acids. As DNA, the CDR3 is TGTGCCAGCAGACATAACAGGGGCGAGAGAAACACTGAAGCTTTCTTT. It translates to CASRHNRGERNTEAFF.

CDR3 in DNA: TGTGCCAGCAGCTTAGGTGGGGACATGAACACTGAAGCTTTCTTT. It is translated as CASSLGGDMNTEAFF. The chain is built from TRBV11-3 and TRBJ1-1, with D possibly matching TRBD1 (6 bases). Germline values: CDR1 SGHNT, CDR2 YENEEA. V lost 1 base, J lost 0 bases, and 9 bases lay in between. CDR3 length: 15 residues.

The J gene is TRBJ2-1, the V gene TRBV5-1, with TRBD2 matching over 9 bases. Trimming removed 6 bases from V and 6 bases from J; junction bases left unmatched: 13. This CDR3 has 16 amino acids. Germline V lookup: CDR1 SGHRS, CDR2 YFSETQ. CDR3 region: CASTSQPTSGSNEQFF. The CDR3 DNA sequence: TGCGCCAGCACCTCTCAACCGACTAGCGGTTCCAATGAGCAGTTCTTC. The whole variable domain, remainder taken from reference TRBV5-1 and TRBJ2-1, is KAGVTQTPRYLIKTRGQQVTLSCSPISGHRSVSWYQQTPGQGLQFLFEYFSETQRNKGNFPGRFSGRQFSNSRSEMNVSTLELGDSALYLCASTSQPTSGSNEQFFGPGTRLTVL.

This rearrangement joins TRBV2 to TRBJ2-2; D ambiguous. The ends were cut back, 5 bases at V and 0 bases at J, with 13 bases in the middle. The CDR3 is made up of 16 amino acids. Germline assignment: CDR1 SNHLY and CDR2 FYNNEI. In DNA, the CDR3 is TGTGCCAGCAGTTTTCAAGAGACCGCGAACACCGGGGAGCTGTTTTTT. This gives the protein CASSFQETANTGELFF. Full variable domain (rest looked up from reference TRBV2 and TRBJ2-2): EPEVTQTPSHQVTQMGQEVILRCVPISNHLYFYWYRQILGQKVEFLVSFYNNEISEKSEIFDDQFSVERPDGSNFTLKIRSTKLEDSAMYFCASSFQETANTGELFFGEGSRLTVL.

This rearrangement joins TRBV10-2 to TRBJ1-2, with 7 nucleotides matching TRBD1. The CDR3 sequence is 14 residues long. V was pared by 6 bases and J by 3 bases, with 7 bases of the junction left unmatched. Germline V gene lookup returns CDR1 WSHSY and CDR2 SAAADI. The CDR3 DNA reads TGCGCCAGCAGGGACGGGACAGTAGACTATGGCTACACCTTC. Its protein is CASRDGTVDYGYTF.

The V call is TRBV7-2, the J call TRBJ2-1, with 7 positions matching TRBD2. This CDR3 comprises 15 residues. V dropped 8 bases and J dropped 7; count of bases not matched to a gene: 14. CDR1 is SGHTA, CDR2 FQGNSA, per germline. The CDR3 nucleotides read TGTGCCAGCTCCTATCTGGGCGGGAGTGGGAATGAGCAGTTCTTC. Its protein product is CASSYLGGSGNEQFF.

The chain links TRBV5-1 to TRBJ1-1; D uncertain. The CDR3 runs to 14 residues. Germline CDR1 SGHRS, CDR2 YFSETQ. The V end was cut by 7 bases, the J end by 4 bases, with 17 bases between. The CDR3 nucleotides read TGCGCCAGCGCGAACCCCGGCCCGGGCACTGAAGCTTTCTTT. This sequence encodes CASANPGPGTEAFF.

The gene calls are TRBV5-5 and TRBJ1-3; possibly TRBD1 for D (5 bases). This CDR3 is 14 amino acids long. Germline V gives CDR1 SGHKS, CDR2 YYEKEE (reference sequence). Trimming pared 4 bases from V and 1 base from J, leaving 9 bases between. The CDR3 is CASSRRQSGNTIYF. CDR3 in DNA: TGTGCCAGCAGCCGACGACAGTCTGGAAACACCATATATTTT. The variable domain in full, completed from reference TRBV5-5 and TRBJ1-3, reads DAGVTQSPTHLIKTRGQQVTLRCSPISGHKSVSWYQQVLGQGPQFIFQYYEKEERGRGNFPDRFSARQFPNYSSELNVNALLLGDSALYLCASSRRQSGNTIYFGEGSWLTVV.

The chain recombines TRBV11-2 with TRBJ2-5; D is unresolved. V lost 4 bases to trimming and J lost 1 base, with 1 base between them. The CDR3 is 11 residues long. Per the germline V gene, CDR1 is SGHAT and CDR2 is FQNNGV. In DNA, the CDR3 is TGTGCCAGCAGCTCCCAAGAGACCCAGTACTTC. Protein product: CASSSQETQYF.

The chain joins TRBV7-9 to TRBJ1-1; 10 bases are a match to TRBD1. The CDR3 is 15 amino acids. Germline values: CDR1 SEHNR, CDR2 FQNEAQ (reference sequence). After removal of 5 bases from V and 1 base from J, the junction contained 4 bases not matched to a gene. The CDR3 coding sequence is TGTGCCAGCAGCGGCGGACAGGGGGGGAACACTGAAGCTTTCTTT. It specifies CASSGGQGGNTEAFF. The variable domain in full, completed from reference TRBV7-9 and TRBJ1-1, reads DTGVSQNPRHKITKRGQNVTFRCDPISEHNRLYWYRQTLGQGPEFLTYFQNEAQLEKSRLLSDRFSAERPKGSFSTLEIQRTEQGDSAMYLCASSGGQGGNTEAFFGQGTRLTVV.

The chain has TRBV5-4 and TRBJ1-2; a weak D match, TRBD1 (5 bases). Germline assignment: CDR1 SGHNT and CDR2 YYREEE (reference sequence). Trimming stripped 4 bases from V and 7 bases from J, with 17 bases between. This CDR3 spans 14 amino acids. CDR3 amino acids: CASSPPEPGPGYTF. The CDR3, as DNA: TGTGCCAGCAGCCCCCCGGAGCCAGGGCCTGGCTACACCTTC.

J is TRBJ2-7 and V is TRBV7-2, with D unclear. V lost 1 base and J 0 bases, leaving 10 bases between the germline ends. Germline loops: CDR1 SGHTA, CDR2 FQGNSA. This CDR3 has 15 amino acids. The CDR3 sequence is CASSLVPGVSYEQYF. In nucleotides, the CDR3 is TGTGCCAGCAGCTTAGTCCCTGGCGTCTCCTACGAGCAGTACTTC.